A selection of T cell receptor beta chains follows, all from one sample in a study of T-cell reconstitution after alpha-beta-depleted transplantation in children. Each CDR3 protein is one row after TCRdb ran MiXCR on the PCR reads. The data contain about 980,000 distinct CDR3 sequences, about 29% of them seen just once; the ten biggest clones take up over 25%. Sample: PBMCs, mostly from graft donor cells, taken 360 days after TCRalphabeta/CD19-depleted stem cell transplant. These receptors were obtained from a boy under three years old who had a stem cell transplant for SCID, so the T cells may come from the graft donor. CDR3s include the opening cysteine and the closing phenylalanine or tryptophan. A D gene is named only where the DNA matches it firmly. Clone size is not always given. Where it is, it says once, few, many or a class for expanded clones.

-	TRBJ2-7	TRBV4-1	-	CASSQSRRGLSSYEQYF	TGCGCCAGCAGCCAATCCCGCCGGGGGCTCAGCTCCTACGAGCAGTACTTC
-	TRBJ2-7	TRBV28	many	CASSFLTLSEQYF	TGTGCCAGCAGTTTCCTGACCTTAAGCGAGCAGTACTTC
-	TRBJ1-4	TRBV7-8	few	CASSLGERREKLFF	TGTGCCAGCAGCTTAGGGGAAAGGCGAGAAAAACTGTTTTTT
-	TRBJ2-7	TRBV7-2	-	CASSPLTSLYEQYF	TGTGCCAGCAGCCCCCTGACTAGTTTATACGAGCAGTACTTC
TRBD1	TRBJ1-2	TRBV4-2	few	CASSIGQGGYTF	TGTGCCAGCAGCATTGGACAGGGTGGCTACACCTTC
-	TRBJ2-7	TRBV19	-	CASSIGRDYEQYF	TGTGCCAGTAGTATCGGGCGGGACTACGAGCAGTACTTC
TRBD1	TRBJ2-1	TRBV20-1	-	CSARGQGGSNEQFF	TGCAGTGCTAGGGGACAGGGGGGGAGCAATGAGCAGTTCTTC
-	TRBJ2-1	TRBV6-2/TRBV6-3	-	CASSYSQVYNEQFF	TGTGCCAGCAGTTACTCCCAGGTCTACAATGAGCAGTTCTTC
-	TRBJ2-5	TRBV12-3/TRBV12-4	-	CASSPRERAYEETQYF	TGTGCCAGCAGTCCCCGTGAGAGGGCTTATGAAGAGACCCAGTACTTC
-	TRBJ2-2	TRBV12-3/TRBV12-4	once	CASLNPVSLASNTGELFF	TGTGCCAGCTTAAACCCCGTTAGCCTCGCCTCGAACACCGGGGAGCTGTTTTTT
TRBD2	TRBJ2-7	TRBV20-1	few	CSASAGGGNEQYF	TGCAGTGCTAGTGCGGGGGGAGGGAACGAGCAGTACTTC
-	TRBJ2-6	TRBV27	-	CASSLCRHSGANVLTF	TGTGCCAGCAGTTTGTGCAGGCATTCTGGGGCCAACGTCCTGACTTTC
-	TRBJ2-3	TRBV2	once	CASKVPLDTQYF	TGTGCCAGCAAGGTTCCTCTAGATACGCAGTATTTT
TRBD2	TRBJ2-3	TRBV27	-	CASSSSGLAGPSTDTQYF	TGTGCCAGCAGTTCCTCCGGACTAGCGGGGCCAAGCACAGATACGCAGTATTTT
-	TRBJ2-3	TRBV18	-	CASSPRRSGGTDTQYF	TGTGCCAGCTCACCACGGAGGTCCGGGGGCACAGATACGCAGTATTTT
-	TRBJ1-4	TRBV29-1	-	CSVQPPGPPNEKLFF	TGCAGCGTCCAGCCGCCGGGACCACCCAATGAAAAACTGTTTTTT
TRBD1	TRBJ2-2	TRBV12-3/TRBV12-4	-	CASRRQGLGGELFF	TGTGCCAGCAGACGACAGGGTTTGGGCGGGGAGCTGTTTTTT
TRBD2	TRBJ2-1	TRBV20-1	-	CSATPGTSFHNEQFF	TGCAGTGCTACACCCGGGACTAGCTTCCACAATGAGCAGTTCTTC
TRBD1	TRBJ2-7	TRBV15	few	CATSSPRQGGYEQYF	TGTGCCACCAGCAGCCCGAGACAGGGTGGCTACGAGCAGTACTTC
-	TRBJ1-1	TRBV5-5	-	CASSSLWISNTEAFF	TGTGCCAGCAGCTCGCTCTGGATTTCCAACACTGAAGCTTTCTTT
-	TRBJ2-6	TRBV5-1	few	CASSLAGPGTGANVLTF	TGCGCCAGCAGCTTGGCCGGGCCAGGGACTGGGGCCAACGTCCTGACTTTC
-	TRBJ2-5	TRBV6-5	few	CASREGPRTQYF	TGTGCCAGCAGGGAGGGACCGCGGACCCAGTACTTC
-	TRBJ2-5	TRBV12-3/TRBV12-4	once	CASSLGLGAQETQYF	TGTGCCAGCAGTTTAGGGCTCGGGGCCCAAGAGACCCAGTACTTC
-	TRBJ2-5	TRBV20-1	-	CTTTRFQETQYF	TGCACTACGACCCGTTTCCAAGAGACCCAGTACTTC
-	TRBJ2-1	TRBV12-3/TRBV12-4	-	CASSPQGGTEQFF	TGTGCCAGCAGTCCCCAGGGAGGTACTGAGCAGTTCTTC
-	TRBJ2-7	TRBV10-3	few	CAISESRGGRYEQYF	TGTGCCATCAGTGAGTCAAGGGGGGGACGTTACGAGCAGTACTTC
-	TRBJ2-5	TRBV12-3/TRBV12-4	few	CASSFGLALETQYF	TGTGCCAGCAGTTTTGGCCTAGCCCTAGAGACCCAGTACTTC
-	TRBJ2-1	TRBV5-5	-	CASSPWGANNEQFF	TGTGCCAGCAGCCCCTGGGGGGCAAACAATGAGCAGTTCTTC
-	TRBJ2-7	TRBV5-1	-	CASSIRDMEGEQYF	TGCGCCAGCAGCATCCGGGACATGGAAGGCGAGCAGTACTTC
-	TRBJ2-1	TRBV20-1	-	CSAPPGRGRSYNEQFF	TGCAGTGCCCCTCCGGGGCGAGGGAGGTCCTACAATGAGCAGTTCTTC
-	TRBJ1-4	TRBV11-2	few	CASSPKNRFNEKLFF	TGTGCCAGCAGCCCAAAAAACAGATTTAATGAAAAACTGTTTTTT
-	TRBJ2-1	TRBV5-1	few	CASSSGQTYNEQFF	TGCGCCAGCAGCTCCGGACAGACCTACAATGAGCAGTTCTTC
TRBD1	TRBJ2-1	TRBV19	-	CASSIDPQGVYNEQFF	TGTGCCAGTAGTATAGATCCTCAGGGGGTGTACAATGAGCAGTTCTTC
-	TRBJ2-2	TRBV6-1	-	CASRQIRQAGELFF	TGTGCCAGCCGGCAGATAAGACAGGCCGGGGAGCTGTTTTTT
TRBD1	TRBJ1-3	TRBV12-3/TRBV12-4	many	CASSRGTGPLGYGNTIYF	TGTGCCAGCAGCCGCGGGACAGGGCCACTAGGTTACGGGAACACCATATATTTT